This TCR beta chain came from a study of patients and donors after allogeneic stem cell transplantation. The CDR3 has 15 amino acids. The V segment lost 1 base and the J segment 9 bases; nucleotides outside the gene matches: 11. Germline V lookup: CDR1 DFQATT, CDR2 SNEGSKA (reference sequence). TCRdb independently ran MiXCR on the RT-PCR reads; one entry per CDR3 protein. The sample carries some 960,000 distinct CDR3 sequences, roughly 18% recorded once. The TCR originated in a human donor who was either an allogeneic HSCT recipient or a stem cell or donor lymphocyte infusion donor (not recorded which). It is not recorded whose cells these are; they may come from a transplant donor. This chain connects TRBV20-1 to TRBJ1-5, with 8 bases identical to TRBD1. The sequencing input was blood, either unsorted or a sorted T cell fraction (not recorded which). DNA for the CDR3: TGCAGTGCTAGAGGGGCAGGGGGCTCCCTACGGCCCCAGCATTTT. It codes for CSARGAGGSLRPQHF.